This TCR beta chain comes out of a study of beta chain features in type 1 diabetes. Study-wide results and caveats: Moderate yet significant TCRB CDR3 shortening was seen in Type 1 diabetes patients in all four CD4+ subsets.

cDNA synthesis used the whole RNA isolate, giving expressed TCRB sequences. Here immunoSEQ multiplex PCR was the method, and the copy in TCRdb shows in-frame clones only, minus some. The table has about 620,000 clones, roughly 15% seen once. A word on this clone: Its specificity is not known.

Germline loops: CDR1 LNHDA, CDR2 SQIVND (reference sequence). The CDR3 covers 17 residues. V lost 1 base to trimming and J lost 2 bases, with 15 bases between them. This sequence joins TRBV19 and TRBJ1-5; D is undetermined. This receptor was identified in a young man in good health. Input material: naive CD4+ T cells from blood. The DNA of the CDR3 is TGTGCCAGTAGTATAGTTTCCGGCCCCGAGGGCAATCAGCCCCAGCATTTT. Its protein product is CASSIVSGPEGNQPQHF.